These 19 T cell receptor beta chains were sequenced from one sample in a study of beta chain features in type 1 diabetes. Since all of the isolated RNA was reverse transcribed, expressed TCRB transcripts were what got sequenced. Profiling relied on immunoSEQ multiplex PCR, and the TCRdb table lists in-frame clones only, not all of them. The repertoire holds 450,000 to 600,000 clones, with roughly 31% as singletons. The sequencing input was naive CD4+ T cells from blood. These receptor sequences come from a man aged 18 to 35 in good health.

In regard to this clone: This sample includes further DNA sequences coding for the same CDR3. The chain couples TRBV29-1 to TRBJ1-1; tentative D call: TRBD1 (6 bases). CDR1 is SQVTM, CDR2 ANQGSEA, per germline. This CDR3 is 12 amino acids long. Trimming took 4 bases from V and 0 from J, leaving 6 bases between them. The CDR3 loop reads CSVGTVNTEAFF. In nucleotides, the CDR3 is TGCAGCGTTGGGACAGTGAACACTGAAGCTTTCTTT.

In its sample, this clone was seen a few times. V usage is TRBV10-3 and J usage is TRBJ2-1; TRBD2 is a possible D gene (6 bases). CDR3 size: 15 residues. Germline-derived CDR1 and CDR2 are ENHRY and SYGVKD. Trimming took 0 bases from V and 5 from J, leaving 11 bases between them. DNA for the CDR3: TGTGCCATCAGTGAGTCAAGGGCGGGAAACAATGAGCAGTTCTTC. Its protein product is CAISESRAGNNEQFF.

The chain recombines TRBV23-1 with TRBJ1-5, with a tentative D call TRBD1 (6 bases). TRBV23-1 is an ORF; its function is uncertain. The V end lost 3 bases, the J end lost 14 bases, and 23 bases lay between the germline ends. This CDR3 contains 15 residues. The CDR3 is CASSQVVPRDKRKHF. CDR3 nucleotides: TGCGCCAGCAGTCAGGTGGTGCCCCGGGACAAAAGGAAGCATTTT.

In its sample, this clone was seen a few times. The chain is built from TRBV4-3 and TRBJ2-7; no clear D gene. Trimming removed 1 base from V and 5 bases from J, with 9 bases in between. This CDR3 is 13 amino acids long. Germline V gene data show CDR1 as LGHNA and CDR2 as YSLEER. CDR3 DNA sequence: TGCGCCAGCAGCCAAGTTTATAGGGACGAGCAGTACTTC. As protein: CASSQVYRDEQYF.

This clone was found a few times. V and J are TRBV10-3 and TRBJ2-3; D remains unclear. Per the germline V gene, CDR1 is ENHRY and CDR2 is SYGVKD. The CDR3 is 13 amino acids. V was pared by 6 bases and J by 4 bases, with 11 bases between. CDR3 sequence (DNA): TGTGCCATCAGGCCCGGATTGGCAGATACGCAGTATTTT. This codes for CAIRPGLADTQYF.

Regarding this clone: Different DNA sequences within this sample yield the same CDR3. The J gene is TRBJ2-7, the V gene TRBV28; D call uncertain. With 2 bases removed from V and 4 bases from J, the gap between germline ends came to 6 bases. From germline, CDR1 is MDHEN and CDR2 SYDVKM. The CDR3 sequence is 12 residues long. The CDR3 coding sequence is TGTGCCAGCAGTTTACTGGGATACGAGCAGTACTTC. Amino acid sequence: CASSLLGYEQYF.

The chain carries TRBV9 and TRBJ2-3; D could derive from TRBD1 or TRBD2 (6 bases each). Germline CDR1 and CDR2: SGDLS and YYNGEE. The CDR3 has 15 amino acids. The germline V and J ends were trimmed by 0 bases and 2 bases, with 10 bases remaining between them. The CDR3 bases are TGTGCCAGCAGCGTAGGCGGGGACATCACAGATACGCAGTATTTT. Its translation is CASSVGGDITDTQYF.

The chain carries TRBV7-2 and TRBJ1-2, with D hard to call. This CDR3 spans 14 amino acids. Germline CDR1 SGHTA, CDR2 FQGNSA. V was clipped by 2 bases and J by 4 bases, with 11 bases between them. The CDR3 nucleotides are TGTGCCAGCAGCTTAACCGGACTTGTCTATGGCTACACCTTC. This encodes CASSLTGLVYGYTF.

In its sample, this clone was seen a few times. The rearrangement joins TRBV9 to TRBJ1-2, with TRBD1 matching over 9 bases. V shed 3 bases, J shed 2 bases, and the junction held 5 bases outside the gene matches. The length of the CDR3 is 15 residues. Germline assignment: CDR1 SGDLS and CDR2 YYNGEE. CDR3 nucleotide sequence: TGTGCCAGCAGCGAACAGGGGGCGCACAACTATGGCTACACCTTC. This translates into CASSEQGAHNYGYTF.

There are a few counts of this clone. In nucleotides, the CDR3 is TGTGCCACCAGCAGAGGTCGGGAGATCTACGAGCAGTACTTC. Translation: CATSRGREIYEQYF. V usage is TRBV15 and J usage is TRBJ2-7, with D tentatively TRBD2 (6 bases). Trimming stripped 1 base from V and 3 bases from J, with 10 bases between. The CDR3 is 14 amino acids. Germline loops: CDR1 LNHNV, CDR2 YYDKDF (reference sequence).

This clone was observed once. The V gene is TRBV9, the J gene TRBJ2-5; 8 bases map to TRBD1. This CDR3 contains 16 residues. CDR1 SGDLS and CDR2 YYNGEE come from the germline V gene. Trimming took 2 bases from V and 4 from J; bases not matched to a gene: 10. CDR3 amino acids: CASSVAKQGVLETQYF. CDR3 nucleotide sequence: TGTGCCAGCAGCGTGGCAAAACAGGGGGTCTTAGAGACCCAGTACTTC.

This clone has a handful of counts. V is TRBV25-1 and J is TRBJ2-5; no definite D call. The CDR3 runs 14 residues. Germline V gene lookup returns CDR1 MGHDK and CDR2 SYGVNS. Trimming took off 0 bases at V and 1 base at J, with 6 bases between the two ends. CDR3 bases: TGTGCCAGCAGTGAATATCTGGTCCAAGAGACCCAGTACTTC. Translated, it gives CASSEYLVQETQYF.

As concerns this clone: This CDR3 is also generated by other DNA sequences in the sample. This chain connects TRBV10-3 to TRBJ2-5; D gene ambiguous. V was shortened by 2 bases and J by 2 bases, with 3 bases between the two germline ends. The germline V gene has CDR1 ENHRY and CDR2 SYGVKD. The CDR3 contains 12 residues. This CDR3 is CAISEQQETQYF. The CDR3, as DNA: TGTGCCATCAGTGAGCAACAAGAGACCCAGTACTTC.

This clone was seen once. The rearrangement links TRBV5-4 to TRBJ2-7; TRBD1 or TRBD2 may be the D gene (5 bases each). Germline lookup yields CDR1 SGHNT and CDR2 YYREEE (reference sequence). This CDR3 has 13 amino acids. V lost 4 bases to trimming and J lost 3 bases, with 11 bases between them. This CDR3 is CASSPGPDYEQYF. For the CDR3, the DNA is TGTGCCAGCAGCCCGGGACCGGACTACGAGCAGTACTTC. The full variable domain, rest sourced from reference TRBV5-4 and TRBJ2-7, is ETGVTQSPTHLIKTRGQQVTLRCSSQSGHNTVSWYQQALGQGPQFIFQYYREEENGRGNFPPRFSGLQFPNYSSELNVNALELDDSALYLCASSPGPDYEQYFGPGTRLTVT.

The V and J genes are TRBV11-2 and TRBJ2-3; TRBD2 might be the D (6 bases). The ends were cut back, 2 bases at V and 6 bases at J, with 12 bases in the middle. CDR1 and CDR2 (germline): SGHAT, FQNNGV. The CDR3 has 14 amino acids. The CDR3 DNA follows: TGTGCCAGCAGCTTATCCGGGAGCAGGGATACGCAGTATTTT. Translated, it gives CASSLSGSRDTQYF.

The count of this clone is one. The chain employs TRBV30 and TRBJ2-7, with a weak D call TRBD1 (5 bases). In germline, CDR1 is GTSNPN, CDR2 SVGIG (reference sequence). The CDR3 is 15 amino acids. V gave up 0 bases and J gave up 4 bases, with 16 bases separating them. The CDR3 loop is CAWSVGQGMGYEQYF. CDR3 nucleotide sequence: TGTGCCTGGAGTGTAGGGCAGGGAATGGGTTACGAGCAGTACTTC.

In this sample, this clone turned up a few times. The gene calls are TRBV28 and TRBJ2-4; D gene ambiguous. Germline CDR1 reads MDHEN; CDR2 reads SYDVKM. This CDR3 spans 15 amino acids. Deletions cut 3 bases from V and 0 bases from J, with 9 bases between. The CDR3 is CASSFLGLAKNIQYF. CDR3 DNA: TGTGCCAGCAGTTTTTTGGGTTTAGCCAAAAACATTCAGTACTTC.

The rearrangement links TRBV20-1 to TRBJ2-7; D assignment may be TRBD1 or TRBD2 (5 bases each). With 6 bases removed from V and 7 bases from J, the gap between germline ends came to 13 bases. The germline CDR1 and CDR2 sequences are DFQATT and SNEGSKA (reference sequence). The CDR3 length is 11 residues. DNA for the CDR3: TGCAGTGCCGGGGACCCCGGGGAGCAGTACTTC. It translates to CSAGDPGEQYF.

This clone has only a few counts. This sequence joins TRBV7-2 and TRBJ2-7, with D uncertain. Germline V lookup: CDR1 SGHTA, CDR2 FQGNSA. V lost 1 base, J lost 3 bases, and 4 bases lay in between. The CDR3 loop spans 12 amino acids. CDR3 protein: CASSLVDYEQYF. DNA of the CDR3: TGTGCCAGCAGCTTAGTAGACTACGAGCAGTACTTC.